A selection of T cell receptor beta chains follows, all from one sample in a study of T cell changes during pregnancy in multiple sclerosis. Sequenced by immunoSEQ multiplex PCR; TCRdb stores in-frame clones only, minus some. The sample records around 110,000 clones, 92% being singletons. Material: peripheral blood, obtained after pregnancy. The origin of the receptors is a female donor with multiple sclerosis, enrolled in a pregnancy study. Both conserved end residues are part of each CDR3. Each record gives: J gene, V gene, D gene, clone size, CDR3 protein, CDR3 DNA. The D gene is left open where the match is weak. Clone size is given for some rows only: seen once, a few or many times, or a class if the clone is expanded.

TRBJ1-5	TRBV30	-	-	CAWSKGNENQPQHF	TGTGCCTGGAGTAAGGGGAATGAGAATCAGCCCCAGCATTTT
TRBJ1-5	TRBV30	-	-	CAWSKGLGQPQHF	TGTGCCTGGAGTAAGGGGTTGGGTCAGCCCCAGCATTTT
TRBJ2-2	TRBV6-6	TRBD1	-	CASSPGQSTGELFF	TGTGCCAGCAGCCCGGGACAGTCCACCGGGGAGCTGTTTTTT
TRBJ1-1	TRBV5-8	-	-	CASSLHRVNTEAFF	TGTGCCAGCAGCTTGCACAGGGTTAACACTGAAGCTTTCTTT
TRBJ2-7	TRBV15	TRBD1	-	CATSARRDRGYEQYF	TGTGCCACCAGCGCCCGACGGGACAGGGGATACGAGCAGTACTTC
TRBJ2-5	TRBV13	-	-	CASSSIPDRSRVQETQYF	TGTGCCAGCAGCTCGATCCCCGACAGGTCGAGGGTTCAAGAGACCCAGTACTTC
TRBJ1-4	TRBV7-9	TRBD1	-	CASRPTGGKAREKLFF	TGTGCCAGCAGGCCTACAGGGGGTAAAGCACGGGAAAAACTGTTTTTT
TRBJ1-1	TRBV5-1	-	-	CASSLAPGNTEAFF	TGCGCCAGCAGCTTGGCGCCGGGGAACACTGAAGCTTTCTTT
TRBJ2-5	TRBV19	-	few	CASSIETGPQETQYF	TGTGCCAGTAGTATCGAGACAGGTCCCCAAGAGACCCAGTACTTC
TRBJ2-1	TRBV6-5	TRBD2	-	CASSPSGSPGEQFF	TGTGCCAGCAGCCCGAGCGGGAGCCCGGGTGAGCAGTTCTTC
TRBJ1-3	TRBV4-1	-	-	CASSQQVVSGNTIYF	TGCGCCAGCAGCCAGCAGGTTGTCTCTGGAAACACCATATATTTT
TRBJ2-5	TRBV5-4	-	-	CASSLASGAETQYF	TGTGCCAGCAGCTTGGCATCAGGGGCCGAGACCCAGTACTTC
TRBJ2-7	TRBV5-1	-	-	CASGGIDDGPYEQYF	TGCGCTTCCGGGGGTATAGATGACGGGCCCTACGAGCAGTACTTC
TRBJ1-1	TRBV11-2	-	-	CASSTLGGRGTEAFF	TGTGCCAGCAGCACCCTCGGGGGGCGCGGCACTGAAGCTTTCTTT
TRBJ1-1	TRBV19	-	few	CASSIMRNTEAFF	TGTGCCAGTAGTATAATGAGGAACACTGAAGCTTTCTTT
TRBJ2-2	TRBV28	TRBD1	-	CASSSGRGTSWNGELFF	TGTGCCAGCAGTTCGGGCAGGGGGACGTCTTGGAACGGGGAGCTGTTTTTT
TRBJ1-5	TRBV28	-	-	CASSSSTLAGLGRRQPQHF	TGTGCCAGCAGCTCCTCGACTTTGGCCGGACTCGGGAGACGTCAGCCCCAGCATTTT
TRBJ1-2	TRBV6-6	-	-	CASSYRSNYGYTF	TGTGCCAGCAGTTACAGGAGTAACTATGGCTACACCTTC